Listed below are T cell receptor beta chains from one sample, sequenced in a study of cytomegalovirus exposure and HLA in healthy donors. TCRdb's copy holds only in-frame clones and misses some; the assay was immunoSEQ multiplex PCR. The sample lists around 160,000 clones; approximately 80% were seen once. Material: PBMCs. These receptors all stem from a male donor in good health and CMV-seronegative. CDR3s include the opening cysteine and the closing phenylalanine or tryptophan. A D gene is named only where the DNA matches it firmly. The size of a clone is reported for some rows only, either as once, few or many, or as a class for expanded clones.

V	D	J	size	DNA	CDR3
TRBV5-6	TRBD1	TRBJ1-5	.	TGTGCCAGCAGCTTATCTACAGGGGGCAGGCGACAGCCCCAGCATTTT	CASSLSTGGRRQPQHF
TRBV5-1	TRBD1	TRBJ2-7	.	TGCGCCAGCAGCTTGGGGCTGCTAGGACAGGGCGGCGAGCAGTACTTC	CASSLGLLGQGGEQYF
TRBV7-2	TRBD2	TRBJ2-4	.	TGTGCCAGCAGCTTAGCCGGGACTAGGGGGGTCGCCAAAAACATTCAGTACTTC	CASSLAGTRGVAKNIQYF
TRBV5-6	.	TRBJ2-7	.	TGTGCCAGCAGCACCCCGGAGGGATACGAGCAGTACTTC	CASSTPEGYEQYF
TRBV11-1	TRBD2	TRBJ2-7	.	TGTGCCAGCAGCTTAAGGACTAGCGGCCCCTACGAGCAGTACTTC	CASSLRTSGPYEQYF
TRBV7-8	.	TRBJ1-4	.	TGTGCCAGCAGCAGCCGGCGGACTAATGAAAAACTGTTTTTT	CASSSRRTNEKLFF
TRBV25-1	TRBD1	TRBJ2-1	once	TGTGCCAGCCGACCGACAGGGGTCAATGAGCAGTTCTTC	CASRPTGVNEQFF
TRBV9	.	TRBJ2-3	.	TGTGCCAGCAGCAGAGCAACAGATACGCAGTATTTT	CASSRATDTQYF
TRBV15	.	TRBJ2-5	.	TGTGCCACCAGCAGAGATACGCCGGGGGGCTGGGAGACCCAGTACTTC	CATSRDTPGGWETQYF
TRBV19	.	TRBJ1-5	.	TGTGCCAGTAGTACTTCCTTAAATCAGCCCCAGCATTTT	CASSTSLNQPQHF
TRBV6-5	TRBD1	TRBJ1-4	.	TGTGCCAGCAGGGAGGGGACAGGGGGTTGGGGAAAACTGTTTTTT	CASREGTGGWGKLFF
TRBV2	.	TRBJ1-1	.	TGTGCCAGCACCCCGGGGCAGGGGCGCACTGAAGCTTTCTTT	CASTPGQGRTEAFF
TRBV7-9	.	TRBJ1-5	.	TGTGCCAGCAGCCTCAGGGGTCAGCCCCAGCATTTT	CASSLRGQPQHF
TRBV11-2	.	TRBJ2-1	few	TGTGCCAGCAGCTTAACAGGGAATGAGCAGTTCTTC	CASSLTGNEQFF
TRBV9	.	TRBJ1-6	.	TGTGCCAGCAGCGTAGCTGGGGAGGGTAGGAATTCACCCCTCCACTTT	CASSVAGEGRNSPLHF
TRBV7-3	TRBD2	TRBJ2-1	.	TGTGCCAGCAGCGAGACTAGCGGGACCTACAATGAGCAGTTCTTC	CASSETSGTYNEQFF
TRBV5-4	TRBD2	TRBJ2-5	few	TGTGCCAGCAGCTTATTAGCGGGGGGCCCCAAGTGGGAGACCCAGTACTTC	CASSLLAGGPKWETQYF
TRBV30	.	TRBJ2-7	.	TGTGCCTGGAGGCGCAGGGGACTATCCTACGAGCAGTACTTC	CAWRRRGLSYEQYF
TRBV6-1	TRBD1	TRBJ1-5	.	TGTGCCGGTGCCGAGGGGGCGAGGCAGCCCCAGCATTTT	CAGAEGARQPQHF
TRBV9	TRBD1	TRBJ1-1	once	TGTGCCAGCAGCGGGACAGGGGAAGCTGGTGAAGCTTTCTTT	CASSGTGEAGEAFF
TRBV7-8	.	TRBJ1-1	few	TGTGCCAGCAGCCTATCGGGCGGGAGGAACACTGAAGCTTTCTTT	CASSLSGGRNTEAFF
TRBV7-2	.	TRBJ2-1	.	TGTGCCAGCAGCCAGGACAGTTTTTCCTACAATGAGCAGTTCTTC	CASSQDSFSYNEQFF
TRBV23-1	.	TRBJ1-2	.	TGCGCCAGCAGTCCCCTGGACAGCGTGTTCACAGACTATGGCTACACCTTC	CASSPLDSVFTDYGYTF
TRBV5-4	.	TRBJ2-4	.	TGTGCCAGCAGCTCCCGGCTCGACTCCCCTATTCAGTACTTC	CASSSRLDSPIQYF
TRBV10-1	TRBD1	TRBJ1-2	.	TGCGCCAGCGACAGGGGTTTCTATGGCTACACCTTC	CASDRGFYGYTF
TRBV9	TRBD1	TRBJ2-7	.	TGTGCCAGTTCCCTAGGACAGGACTACGAGCAGTACTTC	CASSLGQDYEQYF
TRBV7-2	TRBD2	TRBJ2-1	.	TGTGCCAGCAGCTTAGGGATACTAGCGGGAGTTTACAATGAGCAGTTCTTC	CASSLGILAGVYNEQFF